This is a list of T cell receptor beta chains from one sample in a study of cytomegalovirus exposure and HLA in healthy donors. Using immunoSEQ multiplex PCR, the repertoire was profiled, and TCRdb retains in-frame clones only, with some absent. The data contain approximately 100,000 clones, under 75% of them singletons. The sequencing input was PBMCs. Receptors were obtained from a human donor in good health. Each CDR3 is given with its conserved first and last residue.

CDR3aa: CSALLYTEAFF
v_gene: TRBV20-1

CDR3aa: CASSQAQYF
v_gene: TRBV3-1/TRBV3-2

CDR3aa: CASSLLYAGAGYGYTF
v_gene: TRBV5-1

CDR3aa: CSARGAGKLFF
v_gene: TRBV20-1

CDR3aa: CASSPNRGEFPEAFF
v_gene: TRBV19

CDR3aa: CASSQDLYYGTGDTEAFF
v_gene: TRBV4-2

CDR3aa: CASIANYPDTQYF
v_gene: TRBV6-1

CDR3aa: CASSPDRGRGGYTF
v_gene: TRBV2

CDR3aa: CASSFGRLAGDTQYF
v_gene: TRBV5-1

CDR3aa: CASSLAGSQPQHF
v_gene: TRBV7-2

CDR3aa: CSARDGDREGSPLHF
v_gene: TRBV29-1

CDR3aa: CASNDGPQRSYTDTQYF
v_gene: TRBV5-1

CDR3aa: CASSTTGDRDTQYF
v_gene: TRBV19

CDR3aa: CASSEGQGLGTEAFF
v_gene: TRBV9

CDR3aa: CASSVGTSGGGTDTQYF
v_gene: TRBV9

CDR3aa: CASSEPAGYGYTF
v_gene: TRBV6-1

CDR3aa: CSGGDRGLQYF
v_gene: TRBV29-1

CDR3aa: CASSPGLAGAHEQYF
v_gene: TRBV7-3

CDR3aa: CAWAGGNTYGYTF
v_gene: TRBV30

CDR3aa: CASSNLPGQTWTQYF
v_gene: TRBV2

CDR3aa: CASSFAGGEGSEAFF
v_gene: TRBV7-3

CDR3aa: CASSLVSRETQYF
v_gene: TRBV11-3

CDR3aa: CATKQEAYEQYF
v_gene: TRBV2

CDR3aa: CASSHSSGGAPETQYF
v_gene: TRBV7-7

CDR3aa: CASSRTGNTEAFF
v_gene: TRBV25-1

CDR3aa: CASSVGQGLMNTEAFF
v_gene: TRBV9

CDR3aa: CASSYSGTAFSEQYF
v_gene: TRBV6-5

CDR3aa: CASSIVTASYEQYF
v_gene: TRBV19

CDR3aa: CASRQQGGSTEAFF
v_gene: TRBV7-9

CDR3aa: CASVPGNNYGYTF
v_gene: TRBV7-2

CDR3aa: CASSLGGRGFIRWEQYF
v_gene: TRBV5-4

CDR3aa: CASSSYTEAFF
v_gene: TRBV2

CDR3aa: CASSRRGNTEAFF
v_gene: TRBV6-6

CDR3aa: CSVVGEGGTEAFF
v_gene: TRBV29-1

CDR3aa: CASSARLAGGEKQFF
v_gene: TRBV27

CDR3aa: CASSLIATDTQYF
v_gene: TRBV4-3

CDR3aa: CASATLPDSPLHF
v_gene: TRBV5-8

CDR3aa: CASSSSGGSYNEQFF
v_gene: TRBV5-1

CDR3aa: CASSLVARAGNTIYF
v_gene: TRBV7-2

CDR3aa: CASSPLGTGRELFF
v_gene: TRBV19

CDR3aa: CASSRQGNYGYTF
v_gene: TRBV6-5

CDR3aa: CASSLGLGQGVNEQFF
v_gene: TRBV11-2

CDR3aa: CASSLGVITGLQETQYF
v_gene: TRBV5-4

CDR3aa: CASSGRDRATEAFF
v_gene: TRBV27

CDR3aa: CASSQEQGSYNEQFF
v_gene: TRBV4-1

CDR3aa: CASSWTGDYGYTF
v_gene: TRBV7-2

CDR3aa: CARGQGTRSNYGYTF
v_gene: TRBV2

CDR3aa: CASSLVRPESGYTF
v_gene: TRBV5-6

CDR3aa: CASSLDSNRVGYGYTF
v_gene: TRBV11-2

CDR3aa: CASSPGGSGGYYEQYF
v_gene: TRBV9

CDR3aa: CASSQDGTYEQYF
v_gene: TRBV4-1

CDR3aa: CASSQDGGFEKLFF
v_gene: TRBV4-2

CDR3aa: CASSRDSANEKLFF
v_gene: TRBV9

CDR3aa: CASSLGAGGLGETQYF
v_gene: TRBV7-2

CDR3aa: CAISEFFSGASGYEQYF
v_gene: TRBV10-3

CDR3aa: CASSQVGGGSNTEAFF
v_gene: TRBV4-2

CDR3aa: CATRAGSYEQYF
v_gene: TRBV19

CDR3aa: CASSFFSSTGELFF
v_gene: TRBV4-1

CDR3aa: CASSSSTGLNTF
v_gene: TRBV27